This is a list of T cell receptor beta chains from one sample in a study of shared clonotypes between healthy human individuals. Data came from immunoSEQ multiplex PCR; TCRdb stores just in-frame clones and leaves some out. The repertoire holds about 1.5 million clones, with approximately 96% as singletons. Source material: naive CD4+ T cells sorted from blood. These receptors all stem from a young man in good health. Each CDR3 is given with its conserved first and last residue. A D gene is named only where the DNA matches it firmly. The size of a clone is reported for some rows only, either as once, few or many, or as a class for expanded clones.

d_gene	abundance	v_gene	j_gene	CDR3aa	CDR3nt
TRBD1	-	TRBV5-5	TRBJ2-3	CASSSYRGRRTDTQYF	TGTGCCAGCAGCTCATACAGGGGGCGTAGGACAGATACGCAGTATTTT
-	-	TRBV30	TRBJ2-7	CAWSLLALSSYEQYF	TGTGCCTGGAGCCTACTTGCGCTTAGCTCCTACGAGCAGTACTTC
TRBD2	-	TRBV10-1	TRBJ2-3	CASSESLAGAKDTQYF	TGCGCCAGCAGTGAGTCCTTAGCGGGAGCAAAAGATACGCAGTATTTT
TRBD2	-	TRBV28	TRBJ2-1	CASSLGTGGLHNEQFF	TGTGCCAGCAGTTTAGGGACGGGAGGCCTCCACAATGAGCAGTTCTTC
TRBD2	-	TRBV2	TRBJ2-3	CASSSERESDTQYF	TGTGCCAGCAGTTCCGAGCGGGAGTCAGATACGCAGTATTTT
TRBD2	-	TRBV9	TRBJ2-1	CASSSGVISYNEQFF	TGTGCCAGCAGTAGCGGGGTAATCTCCTACAATGAGCAGTTCTTC
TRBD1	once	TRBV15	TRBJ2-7	CATSQGALSYEQYF	TGTGCCACTTCTCAGGGGGCCCTTTCTTACGAGCAGTACTTC
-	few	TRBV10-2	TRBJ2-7	CASSLVGAYEQYF	TGCGCCAGCAGCCTGGTGGGAGCCTACGAGCAGTACTTC
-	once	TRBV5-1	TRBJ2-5	CASSLGGAHQETQYF	TGCGCCAGCAGCTTAGGCGGGGCCCACCAAGAGACCCAGTACTTC
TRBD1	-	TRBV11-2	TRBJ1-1	CASSLGQQGAGGEAFF	TGTGCCAGCAGCTTAGGGCAACAGGGGGCCGGCGGTGAAGCTTTCTTT
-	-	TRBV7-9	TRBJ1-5	CASSSTASNQPQHF	TGTGCCAGCTCTAGCACAGCTAGCAATCAGCCCCAGCATTTT
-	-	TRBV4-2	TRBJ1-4	CASSQEGSASREEKLFF	TGTGCCAGCAGCCAAGAAGGCTCGGCTTCCCGAGAGGAAAAACTGTTTTTT
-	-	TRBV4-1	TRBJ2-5	CASSPTLGSETQYF	TGCGCCAGCAGCCCCACTCTGGGTTCTGAGACCCAGTACTTC
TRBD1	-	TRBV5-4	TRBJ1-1	CASSLRTGRGTEAFF	TGTGCCAGCAGCTTGAGGACAGGGCGAGGGACTGAAGCTTTCTTT
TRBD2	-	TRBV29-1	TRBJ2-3	CSVVSGLGSTDTQYF	TGCAGCGTTGTCTCCGGACTAGGGAGCACAGATACGCAGTATTTT
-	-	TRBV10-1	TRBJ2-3	CASSESKSGFADTQYF	TGCGCCAGCAGTGAGTCGAAATCGGGGTTCGCAGATACGCAGTATTTT
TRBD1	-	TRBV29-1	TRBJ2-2	CSALPTGVAGELFF	TGCAGCGCCCTACCGACAGGGGTTGCCGGGGAGCTGTTTTTT
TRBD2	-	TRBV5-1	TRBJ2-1	CASSPGRAGVYNEQFF	TGCGCCAGCAGTCCAGGGAGGGCGGGAGTATACAATGAGCAGTTCTTC
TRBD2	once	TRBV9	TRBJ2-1	CASSVRTSGSEQFF	TGTGCCAGCAGCGTTAGGACTAGCGGCTCTGAGCAGTTCTTC
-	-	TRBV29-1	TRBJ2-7	CSVRGRNSYEQYF	TGCAGCGTTCGGGGCCGAAACTCCTACGAGCAGTACTTC
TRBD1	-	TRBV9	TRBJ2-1	CASSVPGQGAREQFF	TGTGCCAGCAGCGTACCGGGACAGGGGGCCCGTGAGCAGTTCTTC
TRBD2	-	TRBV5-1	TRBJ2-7	CASSSPSGRAVGEQYF	TGCGCCAGCAGCTCCCCTAGCGGGAGGGCGGTGGGGGAGCAGTACTTC
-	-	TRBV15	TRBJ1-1	CATSRDPARSGGVNTEAFF	TGTGCCACCAGCAGAGACCCGGCGCGGTCGGGGGGAGTGAACACTGAAGCTTTCTTT
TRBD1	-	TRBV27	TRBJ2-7	CASSTGQGSEQYF	TGTGCCAGCAGCACGGGACAGGGGAGCGAGCAGTACTTC
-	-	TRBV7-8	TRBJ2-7	CASSSVKRPPYEQYF	TGTGCCAGCAGCTCGGTGAAGCGTCCTCCCTACGAGCAGTACTTC
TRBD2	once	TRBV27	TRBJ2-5	CASSRRQAAGGTQYF	TGTGCCAGCAGTCGTCGCCAAGCGGCGGGGGGGACCCAGTACTTC
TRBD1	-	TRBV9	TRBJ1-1	CASSVTGGTEAFF	TGTGCCAGCAGCGTAACAGGGGGCACTGAAGCTTTCTTT
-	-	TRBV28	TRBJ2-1	CATWTVYNEQFF	TGTGCCACCTGGACCGTCTACAATGAGCAGTTCTTC
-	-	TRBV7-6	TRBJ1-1	CASSLGQNTEAFF	TGTGCCAGCAGCTTAGGCCAGAACACTGAAGCTTTCTTT
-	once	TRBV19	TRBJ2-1	CASQAGRSSYNEQFF	TGTGCCAGCCAAGCGGGCCGGAGCTCCTACAATGAGCAGTTCTTC
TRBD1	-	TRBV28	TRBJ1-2	CASSLFSLKWTGDRGYTF	TGTGCCAGCAGTTTATTCTCCCTTAAATGGACAGGGGATCGGGGCTACACCTTC
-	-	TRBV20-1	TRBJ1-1	CSAPGLTEAFF	TGCAGTGCTCCGGGGCTCACTGAAGCTTTCTTT
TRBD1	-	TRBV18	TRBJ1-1	CASSGQGVAATEAFF	TGTGCCAGCTCAGGACAGGGCGTTGCGGCAACTGAAGCTTTCTTT
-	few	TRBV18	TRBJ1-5	CASSPINQPQHF	TGTGCCAGCTCACCAATCAATCAGCCCCAGCATTTT
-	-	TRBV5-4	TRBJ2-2	CASSFGGRQNTGELFF	TGTGCCAGCAGCTTTGGGGGGCGACAGAACACCGGGGAGCTGTTTTTT
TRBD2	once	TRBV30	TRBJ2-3	CAWTRGEWDTQYF	TGTGCCTGGACTCGGGGGGAATGGGATACGCAGTATTTT
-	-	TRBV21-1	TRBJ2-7	CASSPPVPAGAYEQYF	TGTGCCAGCAGCCCGCCCGTTCCGGCGGGAGCATACGAGCAGTACTTC
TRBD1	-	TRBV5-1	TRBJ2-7	CASSLAVDRGIYEQYF	TGCGCCAGCAGCTTGGCCGTCGACAGGGGAATCTACGAGCAGTACTTC
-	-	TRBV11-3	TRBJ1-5	CASSCRPGKYSNQPQHF	TGTGCCAGCAGTTGTCGTCCAGGGAAATATAGCAATCAGCCCCAGCATTTT
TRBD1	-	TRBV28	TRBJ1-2	CASRPGTGYNYGYTF	TGTGCCAGCAGACCCGGGACAGGGTATAACTATGGCTACACCTTC
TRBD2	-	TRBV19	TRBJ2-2	CASRTSGRTGELFF	TGTGCCAGCAGGACTAGCGGGAGAACCGGGGAGCTGTTTTTT